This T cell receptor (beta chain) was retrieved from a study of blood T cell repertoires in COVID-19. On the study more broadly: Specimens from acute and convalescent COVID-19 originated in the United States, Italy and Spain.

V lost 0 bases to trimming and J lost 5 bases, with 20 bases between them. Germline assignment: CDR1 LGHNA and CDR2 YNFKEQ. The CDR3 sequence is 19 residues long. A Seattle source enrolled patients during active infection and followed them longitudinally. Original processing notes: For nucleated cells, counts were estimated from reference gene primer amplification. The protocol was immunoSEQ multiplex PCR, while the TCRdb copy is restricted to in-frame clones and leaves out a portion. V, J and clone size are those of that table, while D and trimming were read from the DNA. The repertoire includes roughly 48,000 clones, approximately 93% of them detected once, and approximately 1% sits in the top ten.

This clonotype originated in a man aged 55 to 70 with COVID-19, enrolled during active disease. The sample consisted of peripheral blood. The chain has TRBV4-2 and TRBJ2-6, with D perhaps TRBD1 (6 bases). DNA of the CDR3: TGTGCCAGCAGCCAAGATGCAACAGGGCCAAGACTAAGGGCCAACGTCCTGACTTTC. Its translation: CASSQDATGPRLRANVLTF.